Reported below is one TCR beta chain. Its cognate antigen has yet to be identified. Per-nucleotide qualities are absent, and no much larger clonotype sits a single base away. Libraries were constructed by the immunoSEQ multiplex PCR assay. To provide template for TCR sequencing, every sample had RNA extracted and reverse transcribed into cDNA. First-strand cDNA was synthesized with SuperScript III using a 2:1 mix of oligo-dT and random hexamers. Amplification bias was assessed with a synthetic immune receptor repertoire, and residual bias was removed computationally. For the original study's pipeline: Raw reads were preprocessed to remove errors, and CDR3 was defined by IMGT conventions from the conserved cysteine to phenylalanine. Clonality was computed by normalizing Shannon entropy by log2 of the number of productive unique TCRs and subtracting the result from 1. Whether scalp clones were CD4 or CD8 was inferred by matching scalp TCRbeta sequences against CD4 and CD8 repertoires sorted from blood. TCRdb provides this immuneACCESS table in a form limited to in-frame rearrangements. Some clones are lacking; in checked studies, under half of them reflect an unresolved V gene, and why the rest are absent is not known. The V and J calls and clone size are taken from that table; D and trimming were inferred from the DNA. This sample lists 130,000 or so clones; approximately 60% were detected once. The ten largest clones take up approximately 5.1% of the sample.

In light of the paper, this sample's time point label describes: around 4 weeks on oral tofacitinib. Per the publication, the treatment or condition label means: oral pan-JAK inhibitor, 5-10 mg twice daily. Lesional scalp punch biopsies and peripheral blood were obtained from alopecia areata patients. PBMCs were isolated by density centrifugation and stained for CD3, CD4 and CD8, and CD4+ and CD8+ T cells were sorted on a FACSAria. The sample belongs to a study of CD8+ T cells in alopecia areata (dated by TCRdb to the late 2010s). About the study as a whole: Treated patients were enrolled in an open-label pilot trial of oral tofacitinib at 5 to 10 mg twice daily for moderate-to-severe alopecia areata. Tofacitinib was given for 6 to 18 months, followed by 6 months of follow-up off drug to assess delayed response and recurrence. In treated patients, disease severity was measured using the SALT score, which gives the percentage of scalp surface area affected. To study T cell clonal expansion in alopecia areata, the researchers applied high-throughput TCRbeta sequencing to both the C3H/HeJ mouse model and human patients. Human TCRbeta sequencing covered scalp tissue and sorted CD4+ and CD8+ peripheral blood T cells from patchy and totalis/universalis alopecia areata patients and healthy controls. Biopsies were taken from tofacitinib-treated patients at baseline and at 4 and 24 weeks of treatment, and a later scalp biopsy was taken in several of the tofacitinib-treated patients. Clonality in the scalp was compared among normal scalp (n=4), patchy alopecia areata scalp (n=8), and alopecia totalis/universalis scalp (n=8). The RNA source kit depended on sample type: the PAXgene miRNA kit for fixed scalp, the miRNeasy kit for PBMCs, and the RNeasy kit for mouse skin. Amplification of TCRbeta CDR3 regions was done by immunoSEQ multiplex PCR using 35 Vbeta forward primers and 13 Jbeta reverse primers. What the study reported, not specific to this receptor: During tofacitinib treatment, many expanded lesional clones stuck around in both scalp and blood, and this persistence may partly explain why relapse happens after treatment is stopped. Shared TCR sequences between patients were less evident than in mice, which may be partly attributable to HLA diversity in the patient population. Because the treated cohort was small and included a single nonresponder, larger studies are needed to assess links between baseline CD8+ expansion and response. Tofacitinib significantly decreased scalp clonality and the number of expanded CD8+ clones among the top 100 scalp clones. Resident alphabeta T cells in normal human skin are also sequenced, complicating scalp TCR repertoire analysis, unlike mouse skin dominated by gammadelta T cells. Higher clonality and more expanded CD8+ clones were observed in lesional scalp than in normal scalp, particularly in alopecia totalis/universalis, a finding suggestive of antigenic drive.

For CDR1 and CDR2, the germline V gene lists MGHRA and YSYEKL. V drops 0 bases and J drops 5 bases, leaving 8 bases in between. The CDR3 runs 14 amino acids, cysteine and phenylalanine included. Only the CDR3 DNA is retained, 42 bases long and in frame from the first base. The receptor was isolated from a human donor with alopecia areata. The chain is assembled from TRBV4-1 and TRBJ2-4; no D gene is confidently identified. The specimen was CD4+ T cells sorted from blood, collected at week 4, from a patient treated with tofacitinib. The nucleotide sequence reads TGCGCCAGCAGCCAAGATCTTGGCCAAAACATTCAGTACTTC. This sequence encodes CASSQDLGQNIQYF.